A single sample gave rise to the 27 T cell receptor beta chains below, sequenced in a study of cytomegalovirus exposure and HLA in healthy donors (dated by TCRdb to 2016 to 2017). The library was made by the immunoSEQ multiplex PCR assay. For the multiplex PCR, a mixture combining 60 forward primers for TCR Vbeta segments and 13 reverse primers for TCR Jbeta segments was used. TCRdb took this table from immuneACCESS and kept in-frame rearrangements with V and J called. Such tables lack part of the clones; where checked against another copy, unresolved V genes explain under half of the gap, and the rest is unexplained. The sample table holds hundreds of thousands of clones, of which roughly 70% were seen once. Of the sample, approximately 2.5% is held by the ten largest clones. What was sequenced was PBMCs. These receptor sequences come from a female donor in good health and CMV-seronegative.

The chain links TRBV10-2 to TRBJ1-4; D is unclear. Trimming removed 8 bases from V and 0 bases from J, with 10 bases in between. Germline V lookup: CDR1 WSHSY, CDR2 SAAADI. The CDR3 sequence is 14 residues long. CDR3 amino acids: CASSPGATNEKLFF. Here the CDR3 DNA reads TGCGCCAGCTCCCCTGGAGCAACTAATGAAAAACTGTTTTTT.

There are a few counts of this clone. V usage is TRBV28 and J usage is TRBJ2-5, with a possible D match to TRBD1 (6 bases). The J call may be mistaken, given a closer DNA end match to TRBJ2-7. The CDR3 has 15 residues. Germline lookup yields CDR1 MDHEN and CDR2 SYDVKM. CDR3 amino acids: CASSSLGQGTYEQYF. The CDR3 region has the DNA TGTGCCAGCAGTTCTCTAGGCCAGGGGACCTACGAGCAGTACTTC.

This clone was seen a single time. The chain is built from TRBV6-5 and TRBJ2-7; TRBD2 matches at 7 bases. Per germline, CDR1 MNHEY and CDR2 SVGAGI. The CDR3 contains 14 residues. The V gene end was trimmed by 6 bases and the J gene end by 7 bases; junction bases not matched to a gene: 12. The CDR3 region is CASRPLAAPTEQYF. Here the CDR3 DNA reads TGTGCCAGCAGACCCCTAGCGGCGCCTACTGAGCAGTACTTC.

The J gene is TRBJ2-4, the V gene TRBV5-1, with a possible D match to TRBD1 (6 bases). Germline V CDR1 and CDR2: SGHRS, YFSETQ. Trimming took 0 bases from V and 2 from J, leaving 12 bases between them. The CDR3 has 16 amino acids. The CDR3, as DNA: TGCGCCAGCAGCTTGGGGCCAGGGGACACCAAAAACATTCAGTACTTC. Its protein is CASSLGPGDTKNIQYF. The full variable domain, with the rest looked up from reference TRBV5-1 and TRBJ2-4, is KAGVTQTPRYLIKTRGQQVTLSCSPISGHRSVSWYQQTPGQGLQFLFEYFSETQRNKGNFPGRFSGRQFSNSRSEMNVSTLELGDSALYLCASSLGPGDTKNIQYFGAGTRLSVL.

This clone was counted only a few times. The genes are TRBV25-1 and TRBJ2-3, with D tentatively TRBD2 (6 bases). This CDR3 comprises 15 residues. V lost 2 bases, J lost 4 bases, and 13 bases lay in between. The germline CDR1 and CDR2 sequences are MGHDK and SYGVNS. The CDR3 loop is CASSEASVMADTQYF. The CDR3 DNA sequence: TGTGCCAGCAGTGAAGCTAGCGTAATGGCAGATACGCAGTATTTT. The full variable domain, its missing parts supplied by reference TRBV25-1 and TRBJ2-3, is EADIYQTPRYLVIGTGKKITLECSQTMGHDKMYWYQQDPGMELHLIHYSYGVNSTEKGDLSSESTVSRIRTEHFPLTLESARPSHTSQYLCASSEASVMADTQYFGPGTRLTVL.

The chain joins TRBV5-1 to TRBJ2-5; TRBD1 might be the D (5 bases). The CDR3 loop spans 16 amino acids. Germline V gene lookup returns CDR1 SGHRS and CDR2 YFSETQ. The V and J ends lost 0 bases and 0 bases respectively, with 12 bases between them. CDR3 DNA sequence: TGCGCCAGCAGCTTGGCCTCTGACAGACACCAAGAGACCCAGTACTTC. Translated, it gives CASSLASDRHQETQYF.

V is TRBV2 and J is TRBJ2-3; TRBD2 matches at 11 bases. CDR1 and CDR2 (germline): SNHLY, FYNNEI. This CDR3 contains 19 residues. V gave up 3 bases and J gave up 0 bases; unmatched junction bases: 11. CDR3 sequence (DNA): TGTGCCAGCAGTGACCCCGGACTAGCGGGCTACTCTAGCACAGATACGCAGTATTTT. Encoded protein: CASSDPGLAGYSSTDTQYF.

Only a few counts were recorded for this clone. V gene TRBV6-5 combines with J gene TRBJ2-5, with TRBD2 as a possible D gene (5 bases). The germline V gene has CDR1 MNHEY and CDR2 SVGAGI. The CDR3 totals 11 residues. V shed 4 bases and J shed 5 bases, with 5 bases lying between them. The CDR3 bases are TGTGCCAGCAGTTCGGGGGAGACCCAGTACTTC. Translating gives CASSSGETQYF.

The rearrangement links TRBV6-1 to TRBJ1-1; D ambiguous. Germline CDR1 and CDR2: MNHNS and SASEGT. V was trimmed by 2 bases and J by 5 bases, leaving 6 bases between them. The CDR3 covers 12 residues. This CDR3 reads CASSEKTTEAFF. The CDR3 DNA is TGTGCCAGCAGTGAAAAAACTACTGAAGCTTTCTTT.

This chain uses TRBV27 with TRBJ2-1; 8 bases align to TRBD2. The CDR3 has 17 residues. Trimming cost V 4 bases and J 2 bases; bases outside gene matches: 10. The V gene's germline CDR1 is MNHEY and CDR2 SMNVEV (reference sequence). The CDR3: CASSSSPGTRPYNEQFF. Here the CDR3 DNA reads TGTGCCAGCAGTTCCTCCCCCGGGACTAGACCCTACAATGAGCAGTTCTTC.

The V call is TRBV2, the J call TRBJ2-7; 12 nucleotides line up with TRBD1. The CDR3 has 17 amino acids. Germline loops: CDR1 SNHLY, CDR2 FYNNEI. The junction had 12 bases not matched to a gene; V was cut back by 2 bases and J by 7 bases. CDR3 sequence reads: CASSEPNPGQGAGEQYF. In DNA form, the CDR3 reads TGTGCCAGCAGTGAACCTAATCCGGGACAGGGGGCGGGTGAGCAGTACTTC.

This clone was counted a few times. The rearrangement links TRBV9 to TRBJ2-7; D call uncertain. Trimming took off 3 bases at V and 0 bases at J, with 19 bases between the two ends. Germline-derived CDR1 and CDR2 are SGDLS and YYNGEE. The CDR3 totals 17 residues. The CDR3 reads CASSAGRGTLSSYEQYF. Written as DNA, the CDR3 is TGTGCCAGCAGCGCTGGCCGCGGAACGCTTAGCTCCTACGAGCAGTACTTC.

CDR3 in amino acids: CASSELADRSYEQYF. The CDR3 coding sequence is TGTGCCAGCAGCGAATTAGCGGACAGGTCCTACGAGCAGTACTTC. The rearrangement links TRBV28 to TRBJ2-7; weak D call: TRBD1 (7 bases). Germline CDR1 MDHEN, CDR2 SYDVKM. There are 15 residues in the CDR3. V lost 6 bases and J lost 1, with 16 bases in between.

The chain uses TRBV15 and TRBJ1-2; D is possibly TRBD1 (5 bases). CDR3 length: 15 amino acids. Deletions cut 4 bases from V and 2 bases from J, with 14 bases between. CDR1 is LNHNV, CDR2 YYDKDF, per germline (reference sequence). The DNA for the CDR3 is TGTGCCACCAGCAAGAGCGGGGAGGGGAACTATGGCTACACCTTC. As protein: CATSKSGEGNYGYTF.

On this clone: One end of the junction is discordant with germline, which a read error may explain. The chain combines TRBV11-2 with TRBJ2-3; 13 bases line up with TRBD2. The V gene's germline CDR1 is SGHAT and CDR2 FQNNGV. CDR3 size: 17 residues. CDR3 residues: CASRLGLAGDSTDTQYF. The CDR3, as DNA: TGTGCCAGCAGATTAGGACTAGCGGGAGATAGCACAGATACGCAGTATTTT. Full variable domain (rest looked up from reference TRBV11-2 and TRBJ2-3): EAGVAQSPRYKIIEKRQSVAFWCNPISGHATLYWYQQILGQGPKLLIQFQNNGVVDDSQLPKDRFSAERLKGVDSTLKIQPAKLEDSAVYLCASRLGLAGDSTDTQYFGPGTRLTVL.

The genes are TRBV11-1 and TRBJ1-5, with 10 bases lining up with TRBD1. The ends lost 5 bases at V and 6 bases at J; junction bases unmatched: 7. The germline gives CDR1 SGHAT, CDR2 FQDESV (reference sequence). This CDR3 has 15 amino acids. Here the CDR3 reads CASSPGTGDAQPQHF. CDR3 in DNA: TGTGCCAGCAGCCCCGGGACAGGGGACGCTCAGCCCCAGCATTTT.

In its sample, this clone was seen a few times. The chain employs TRBV14 and TRBJ1-3, with D tentatively TRBD1 (5 bases). This CDR3 has 16 amino acids. With 0 bases removed from V and 4 bases from J, the gap between germline ends came to 13 bases. Germline V gene data show CDR1 as SGHDN and CDR2 as FVKESK. The CDR3 sequence: CASSQDSGMVGNTIYF. DNA of the CDR3: TGTGCCAGCAGCCAAGATTCAGGGATGGTGGGAAACACCATATATTTT.

The chain links TRBV9 to TRBJ2-3; tentative D call: TRBD2 (5 bases). The V gene lost 0 bases and the J gene lost 2 bases, with 19 bases spanning the gap. CDR3 length: 18 residues. The V gene's germline CDR1 is SGDLS and CDR2 YYNGEE. The CDR3 sequence: CASSVDGWGTGNTDTQYF. CDR3 bases: TGTGCCAGCAGCGTAGATGGTTGGGGTACCGGGAACACAGATACGCAGTATTTT.

V is TRBV4-1 and J is TRBJ2-1; TRBD2 matches at 9 bases. V lost 2 bases and J lost 4; bases outside the gene matches: 3. CDR3 size: 15 residues. Germline V gives CDR1 MGHRA, CDR2 YSYEKL. The CDR3 loop is CASSQLAGMYNEQFF. Here the CDR3 DNA reads TGCGCCAGCAGCCAACTAGCGGGAATGTACAATGAGCAGTTCTTC.

This clone appeared a few times. The genes are TRBV12-5 and TRBJ2-1; 9 bases are shared with TRBD2. The CDR3 consists of 15 residues. Germline V gives CDR1 LGHNT, CDR2 FRNRAP. V was clipped by 3 bases and J by 8 bases; unmatched bases: 8. CDR3 region: CASGFLAGEFDEQFF. Here the CDR3 DNA reads TGTGCTAGTGGTTTCTTAGCGGGAGAGTTCGATGAGCAGTTCTTC. The whole variable domain, filled in from reference TRBV12-5 and TRBJ2-1, reads DARVTQTPRHKVTEMGQEVTMRCQPILGHNTVFWYRQTMMQGLELLAYFRNRAPLDDSGMPKDRFSAEMPDATLATLKIQPSEPRDSAVYFCASGFLAGEFDEQFFGPGTRLTVL.

In its sample, this clone was seen once. The chain joins TRBV9 to TRBJ2-1; 7 bases fit TRBD2. The V gene's germline CDR1 is SGDLS and CDR2 YYNGEE. The CDR3 spans 14 residues. Unmatched junction bases numbered 14, after V lost 7 bases and J lost 10 bases. CDR3 nucleotide sequence: TGTGCCAGCCGTTCTGGGGGAGGGCCTGGGGAGCAGTTCTTC. Translation gives CASRSGGGPGEQFF.

This sequence joins TRBV18 and TRBJ1-1; D is ambiguous. This CDR3 comprises 13 residues. Trimming removed 2 bases at V and 8 bases at J, with 12 bases between. In germline, CDR1 is KGHSH, CDR2 LQKENI. CDR3 loop: CASSPVDLSEAFF. CDR3 nucleotides: TGTGCCAGCTCACCAGTGGACTTGAGCGAAGCTTTCTTT.

The chain uses TRBV6-1 and TRBJ1-1; 8 bases are a match to TRBD1. The V gene end was trimmed by 10 bases and the J gene end by 4 bases; junction bases not matched to a gene: 8. There are 13 residues in the CDR3. Germline V lookup: CDR1 MNHNS, CDR2 SASEGT. The CDR3: CATRQGWFTEAFF. The CDR3 DNA is TGTGCCACCAGACAGGGGTGGTTCACTGAAGCTTTCTTT.

The genes are TRBV30 and TRBJ2-7; 12 nucleotides line up with TRBD1. This CDR3 is 15 amino acids long. Trimming cost V 1 base and J 4 bases; bases outside gene matches: 5. Looked up from germline, CDR1 is GTSNPN and CDR2 is SVGIG (reference sequence). CDR3 in DNA: TGTGCCTGGAGTGCTAGGGACAGGGGGCTTTACGAGCAGTACTTC. Translating it yields CAWSARDRGLYEQYF.

The gene calls are TRBV7-8 and TRBJ2-4; 7 bases line up with TRBD2. The length of the CDR3 is 15 residues. Germline V gene lookup returns CDR1 SGHVS and CDR2 FQNEAQ. The trim removed 2 bases at V and 9 bases at J, leaving 10 bases unmatched. The chain's CDR3 is CASSLRGDRGGIQYF. The CDR3 coding sequence is TGTGCCAGCAGCTTAAGAGGGGACCGCGGGGGCATTCAGTACTTC.

J is TRBJ1-2 and V is TRBV9, with 9 bases fitting TRBD1. Trimming cost V 4 bases and J 4 bases; bases outside gene matches: 8. This CDR3 is built from 15 residues. The V gene's germline CDR1 is SGDLS and CDR2 YYNGEE. The CDR3 nucleotides are TGTGCCAGCAGCTCAAACAGGGGGCGCGGCTATGGCTACACCTTC. Residues: CASSSNRGRGYGYTF.

This clone was seen a handful of times. The genes are TRBV11-2 and TRBJ2-2; D ambiguous. Germline V gives CDR1 SGHAT, CDR2 FQNNGV. The CDR3 runs to 14 residues. V lost 1 base to trimming and J lost 7 bases, with 10 bases between them. CDR3 sequence: CASSLGLLYGELFF. CDR3 bases: TGTGCCAGCAGCTTAGGACTCTTGTACGGGGAGCTGTTTTTT.